This T cell receptor beta chain stems from a study of shared clonotypes between healthy human individuals (dated by TCRdb to the early 2020s). For the wider study: A couple of women and a few men aged 18 to 49 years were included in the cohort. To estimate repertoire size and how much clonotype sharing occurs between individuals, the study deeply sequenced the blood TCR repertoires of 4 to 6 healthy adults. Libraries were prepared and TCR repertoires were sequenced by different laboratories using diverse techniques, in order to increase sequencing depth and limit assay-specific biases. Each donor's leukapheresis produced roughly between roughly 0.94 and 9.5 billion PBMCs. The paper as a whole reports these results and caveats: Sampling was limited to blood, and TCR repertoires in tissue likely differ from TCR repertoires in blood. Pairwise subsampling led to the expectation that sequencing depth would affect the degree of clonotype sharing among donors. Because the study included only a small number of donors, the genetic and exposure-history diversity represented was limited.

Donors were healthy HIV-negative adults with no recently reported acute infections or vaccinations. All donors were Caucasian adults living in Nashville, Tennessee, USA. For unsorted samples, tens of millions of PBMCs were counted and genomic DNA was extracted with the QIAamp DNA Blood Mini kit. Blood was collected by leukapheresis, and PBMCs were isolated by Ficoll-Histopaque density gradient centrifugation and then cryopreserved in liquid nitrogen vapor phase. This clone was recorded a few times. Its target antigen remains unknown. Nothing much larger sits one base from this clone, and base qualities are not available. TCR CDR3 regions were amplified from genomic DNA by multiplex PCR using the deep immunoSEQ assay. Genomic DNA extracted from each cell subset was distributed evenly over all wells of several immunoSEQ 96-well plates, and each plate served as one replicate. Each replicate PCR for unsorted PBMC received roughly 300 ng genomic DNA, equal to about 30,000 T cell genomes. Genomic DNA from unsorted PBMC was sequenced over ten immunoSEQ deep assay plates. The purified libraries were quantified using a Qubit 3.0 fluorometer, sized with a Bioanalyzer 2100, and then quantified again using the KAPA Library Quantification kit. Every immunoSEQ 96-well plate was sequenced on a separate single-read 150-cycle Illumina NextSeq 550 flow cell. In the original analysis: The immunoSEQ output contained only junctional sequences without quality scores, so filtering could not match that applied to full-length reads. To assign V/J genes and CDR3, sequences were annotated using PyIR, a Python wrapper for IgBLAST v1.9, with IMGT germline references. Any read was removed if the V/J assignment was weak (E-value above 1e-6), the CDR3 was missing, or the read contained stop codons, out-of-frame junctions, or ambiguous translated residues. V3J clonotypes were defined as sequences sharing the same inferred V gene, J gene, and CDR3 amino acid sequence. Percentage overlap between repertoires was calculated by dividing the number of shared unique clonotypes by the size of the smaller repertoire. Repertoire richness was assessed with RTK rarefaction, the Chao1 estimator, and Recon v2.1 estimates of unobserved clonotypes. This is the immuneACCESS table as TCRdb keeps it, with only in-frame sequences that have V and J called. A part of the clones is gone; compared with another copy, unresolved V genes explain less than half, and the rest is unexplained. The V and J calls and clone size were taken over from that table, and D and trimming were inferred from the DNA. In this sample the table shows hundreds of thousands of clones, 76% of which occur a single time. 10% to 15% of the sample rests with the top ten.

The CDR3 measures 12 amino acids from cysteine to phenylalanine. Only the CDR3 DNA stays, 36 bases, in frame from base 1. In the germline V gene, CDR1 corresponds to SGHNT and CDR2 to YENEEA. V is pared back by 5 bases and J by 8 bases, with 12 bases lying between the germline termini. The V and J genes are TRBV11-3 and TRBJ1-1; no D gene is confidently identified. The sequence derives from a woman aged 40-49 years in good health. Some clones in this sample may be carry-over from other donors' samples. Specimen: PBMCs. The CDR3 here reads CASSPRTGEAFF. The nucleotide sequence is TGTGCCAGCAGCCCCCGGACGGGAGAAGCTTTCTTT.